This is a list of T cell receptor beta chains from one sample in a study of post-analysis software for immune sequencing data. TCRdb called the PCR reads again in MiXCR, with one record for every CDR3 protein. In the table there are more than 500,000 distinct CDR3 sequences, around 36% of which are singletons. Sequencing input: blood. These TCRs come from a girl under 18 with multiple sclerosis. Both conserved end residues are trimmed from each CDR3. Each record gives: D gene, V gene, J gene, CDR3 protein. A D gene is named only where the DNA matches it firmly.

D: TRBD1; V: TRBV7-8; J: TRBJ2-1; CDR3: ASSLVVTGQGAYEQF
D: NA; V: TRBV7-9; J: TRBJ1-3; CDR3: ASSLIGAGNTIY
D: TRBD2; V: TRBV15; J: TRBJ2-5; CDR3: ATSSYCSGGQETQY
D: TRBD2; V: TRBV4-1; J: TRBJ2-1; CDR3: ASSQDPGGTYNEQF
D: NA; V: TRBV27; J: TRBJ1-4; CDR3: ASSLRAGDNEKLF
D: NA; V: TRBV7-9; J: TRBJ1-2; CDR3: ASSRPGRANYGYT
D: NA; V: TRBV5-1; J: TRBJ1-4; CDR3: ASSLLTGSNEKLF
D: NA; V: TRBV2; J: TRBJ2-6; CDR3: ASNLDLSGANVLT
D: NA; V: TRBV7-2; J: TRBJ2-7; CDR3: ASSFQGRAYEQY
D: NA; V: TRBV7-2; J: TRBJ2-5; CDR3: ASSLETVRETQY
D: NA; V: TRBV20-1; J: TRBJ2-3; CDR3: SAGTPDTQY
D: NA; V: TRBV12-3/TRBV12-4; J: TRBJ1-6; CDR3: ASGSHRGNSPLH
D: NA; V: TRBV10-3; J: TRBJ2-5; CDR3: AISAWDPSQETQY
D: NA; V: TRBV2; J: TRBJ2-5; CDR3: ASSEESIGETQY
D: NA; V: TRBV20-1; J: TRBJ2-3; CDR3: SVRPPSSSQY
D: NA; V: TRBV9; J: TRBJ2-1; CDR3: ASSVASESEQF